This entry is about one T cell receptor (beta chain). The CDR3 is made up of 15 amino acids. Germline V gene data show CDR1 as SEHNR and CDR2 as FQNEAQ (reference sequence). J lost 4 bases, V lost 1 base, and 7 bases had no gene match. The data belong to a study of shared clonotypes between healthy human individuals. Overall study context: Each donor's CD4 naive and CD4 memory cells filled three plates apiece, CD8 naive two, and CD8 memory one.

Investigators spread the genomic DNA of each subset evenly over several immunoSEQ plates. Method: immunoSEQ multiplex PCR; TCRdb's copy keeps in-frame clones and lacks some. The sample yields about 2 million clones, approximately 94% seen once. Naive CD8 cells lacked CD45RO and underwent positive selection for CCR7, leaving out terminally differentiated effector memory CD45RA+ cells. Donors were healthy HIV-negative adults without recently reported acute infections or vaccinations. Caucasian adults residing in Nashville, Tennessee made up all the donors. The chain joins TRBV7-9 to TRBJ2-7; 7 positions match TRBD2. Sequenced input: naive CD8+ T cells sorted from blood. This sequence originates from a man younger than 35 in good health. The CDR3 DNA reads as TGTGCCAGCAGCTTAGACGGGGAGGGCCGGTACGAGCAGTACTTC. This sequence encodes CASSLDGEGRYEQYF.